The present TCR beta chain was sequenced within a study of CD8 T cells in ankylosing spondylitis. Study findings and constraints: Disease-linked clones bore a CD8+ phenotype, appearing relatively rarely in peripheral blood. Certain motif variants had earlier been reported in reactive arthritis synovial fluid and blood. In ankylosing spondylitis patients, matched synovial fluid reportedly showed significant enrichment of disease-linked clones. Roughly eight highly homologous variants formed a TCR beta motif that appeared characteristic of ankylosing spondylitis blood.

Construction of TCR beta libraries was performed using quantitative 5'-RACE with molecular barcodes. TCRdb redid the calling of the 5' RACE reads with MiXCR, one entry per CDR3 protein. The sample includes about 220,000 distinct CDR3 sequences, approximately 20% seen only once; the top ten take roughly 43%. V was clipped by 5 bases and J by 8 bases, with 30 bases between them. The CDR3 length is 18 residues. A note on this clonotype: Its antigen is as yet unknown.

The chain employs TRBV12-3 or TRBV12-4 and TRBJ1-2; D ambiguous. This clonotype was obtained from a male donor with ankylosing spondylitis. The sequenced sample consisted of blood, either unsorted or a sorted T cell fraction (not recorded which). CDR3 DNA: TGTGCCAGCAGTACCCAACGGTTAGGGATCCGACCCCCTAACGGCTACACCTTC. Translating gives CASSTQRLGIRPPNGYTF.